This T cell receptor (beta chain) was identified during a study of HIV-infected patients and healthy controls. About the study: After three months of therapy, CD4 counts rose modestly but significantly in about 90% of the 16 patients.

Follow-up blood was drawn about 14 weeks, roughly three months, after antiretroviral therapy began. All unsorted peripheral T cells were captured because whole blood was used without fractionation. Alpha and beta constant-region primers primed reverse transcription of around 550 ng RNA. Alpha and beta chain libraries were made separately by chain-specific third strand synthesis with multiplexing indices. TCRdb itself ran the 5' RACE reads through MiXCR, one entry per CDR3 protein. The table records some 20,000 distinct CDR3 sequences, about 8.5% of them present only once. Comment on this clonotype: What it binds is unknown.

This CDR3 is built from 16 residues. V was clipped by 5 bases and J by 5 bases, with 18 bases between them. Regarding the study as a whole: Eight alpha and eight beta V genes differed significantly in mean usage between HIV-infected patients and controls.

The origin of this receptor is an adult with HIV infection. The source was blood, collected during antiretroviral therapy. The genes are TRBV12-3 or TRBV12-4 and TRBJ1-4; weak D call: TRBD1 (6 bases). CDR3 sequence: CASSTADRRMNEKLFF. The CDR3 nucleotides read TGTGCCAGCAGTACAGCGGACAGAAGGATGAATGAAAAACTGTTTTTT.